This T cell receptor beta chain was recovered during a study of cytomegalovirus exposure and HLA in healthy donors. For the study at large: An analysis done earlier identified 100 million to 140 million unique TCR beta sequences from roughly 190 million T cells. Study results and caveats: The study recorded 160 or so TCR beta chains that were cytomegalovirus-associated. Researchers reported in a later analysis that a missense DCLRE1C variant was tied to TCR beta V- and J-gene trimming.

The CDR3 consists of 17 residues. Unmatched junction bases numbered 10, after V lost 5 bases and J lost 1 base. Germline CDR1 reads SEHNR; CDR2 reads FQNEAQ (reference sequence). Primers included in the PCR were 60 Vbeta and 13 Jbeta primers. Original analysis: An analysis that came later counted some 85 million unique TCR beta chains, roughly 11 million shared. TCRdb keeps only in-frame clones here, not all; method: immunoSEQ multiplex PCR. Clonal size and the V and J genes are those of that table, whereas D and trimming came from the DNA. In the table there are 180,000 or so clones, roughly 74% of which are singletons. Of note for this clone: Its matching antigen is unknown.

The receptor's source is a female donor in good health and CMV-seronegative. The material sequenced was PBMCs. This chain uses TRBV7-9 with TRBJ2-3; 9 bases map to TRBD2. The CDR3 here is CASSPRTTSGRTDTQYF. The CDR3 nucleotides read TGTGCCAGCAGCCCAAGGACGACTAGCGGCCGCACAGATACGCAGTATTTT. Variable domain in full (rest from reference TRBV7-9 and TRBJ2-3): DTGVSQNPRHKITKRGQNVTFRCDPISEHNRLYWYRQTLGQGPEFLTYFQNEAQLEKSRLLSDRFSAERPKGSFSTLEIQRTEQGDSAMYLCASSPRTTSGRTDTQYFGPGTRLTVL.